A single sample gave rise to the 14 T cell receptor beta chains below, sequenced in a study of T cell responses to AZD1222 COVID-19 vaccine (dated by TCRdb to 2020 to 2023). This specimen's time point label, interpreted: baseline before first vaccination. The library came from the immunoSEQ multiplex PCR assay. TCRdb carries this immuneACCESS record with in-frame sequences only. Its versions omit some clonotypes, under half of them owing to an unresolved V gene in the studies checked, with the rest unexplained. For this sample there are 100,000 to 150,000 clones; 70% to 90% appear just once. The ten biggest clones cover 1.6% of the sample. Source: peripheral blood, taken on day 0 of AZD1222 vaccination. These receptors came from an adult in good health.

The chain carries TRBV9 and TRBJ1-6; 8 bases match TRBD1. The CDR3 is 15 residues long. Germline values: CDR1 SGDLS, CDR2 YYNGEE. J gave up 7 bases and V 2 bases, and 5 bases lay outside the gene matches. The CDR3 loop is CASSVGQGSNSPLHF. As DNA, the CDR3 is TGTGCCAGCAGCGTCGGACAGGGATCGAATTCACCCCTCCACTTT.

This clone counts as medium-sized (0.01 to 0.1%). The rearrangement joins TRBV25-1 to TRBJ1-2, with unresolved D. Germline V gene sequence: CDR1 MGHDK, CDR2 SYGVNS. The CDR3 is made up of 12 amino acids. The V and J ends lost 10 bases and 8 bases respectively, with 17 bases between them. The CDR3 spells CAIKKTGSGYTF. The CDR3 nucleotides are TGTGCCATCAAAAAAACCGGGTCAGGCTACACCTTC.

The CDR3: CATSDRDRGNYGYTF. Here the CDR3 DNA reads TGTGCCACCAGTGACAGGGACAGGGGTAACTATGGCTACACCTTC. This sequence joins TRBV24-1 and TRBJ1-2; 10 positions match TRBD1. CDR3 length: 15 amino acids. Germline V gives CDR1 KGHDR, CDR2 SFDVKD. V was clipped by 4 bases and J by 1 base; unmatched bases: 2.

The chain links TRBV2 to TRBJ1-5; a weak D match, TRBD1 (6 bases). The CDR3 length is 17 residues. CDR1 SNHLY and CDR2 FYNNEI come from the germline V gene. Trimming pared 6 bases from V and 1 base from J, leaving 19 bases between. CDR3 residues: CASSVGQMLSSNQPQHF. The CDR3 DNA is TGTGCCAGCAGCGTAGGACAGATGTTGTCAAGCAATCAGCCCCAGCATTTT.

The chain links TRBV18 to TRBJ1-4; TRBD1 aligns across 10 bases. The germline V gene has CDR1 KGHSH and CDR2 LQKENI. Trimming cost V 4 bases and J 16 bases; bases outside gene matches: 15. The CDR3 is 15 residues long. The CDR3 DNA sequence: TGTGCCAGCTCACTACCCGGGACAGGGGCTAAGAGGCAGTTTTTT. Protein sequence: CASSLPGTGAKRQFF.

V usage is TRBV24-1 and J usage is TRBJ2-1; perhaps TRBD2 as D (6 bases). The length of the CDR3 is 15 residues. Trimming left V 3 bases short and J 5 bases short, with 13 bases between. Germline CDR1 reads KGHDR; CDR2 reads SFDVKD. The DNA of the CDR3 is TGTGCCACCAGTGATCCGCGGGATATCGACAATGAGCAGTTCTTC. This encodes CATSDPRDIDNEQFF.

The rearrangement joins TRBV5-1 to TRBJ1-2; a weak D match, TRBD1 (5 bases). Trimming pared 4 bases from V and 2 bases from J, leaving 9 bases between. The germline V gene encodes CDR1 SGHRS and CDR2 YFSETQ. The CDR3 is 13 residues long. CDR3 bases: TGCGCCAGCAGCCGGGACGGCAACTATGGCTACACCTTC. Encoded protein: CASSRDGNYGYTF.

This clone came up once. CDR3 in DNA: TGTGCCAGCAGTGTGCAGGGGAACACTGAAGCTTTCTTT. This encodes CASSVQGNTEAFF. The chain couples TRBV2 to TRBJ1-1; TRBD1 might be the D (5 bases). CDR3 length: 13 amino acids. Germline V gene lookup returns CDR1 SNHLY and CDR2 FYNNEI. Between the trimmed V and J ends, which lost 4 bases and 1 base, there was a span of 7 bases.

The J gene is TRBJ2-1, the V gene TRBV4-1; 9 nucleotides align to TRBD2. The CDR3 is 17 amino acids. With V trimmed by 0 bases and J by 7 bases, 10 bases remained unmatched. Germline CDR1 MGHRA, CDR2 YSYEKL. CDR3 in DNA: TGCGCCAGCAGCCAAGAAGGTCAGGGCGGGGGGGCGAATGAGCAGTTCTTC. This encodes CASSQEGQGGGANEQFF.

The chain joins TRBV4-1 to TRBJ1-1, with 9 bases fitting TRBD1. Germline V gene sequence: CDR1 MGHRA, CDR2 YSYEKL. Losses at the gene ends were 0 bases for V and 5 bases for J; bases not matched to a gene: 7. The CDR3 length is 16 residues. Here the CDR3 reads CASSQEQGALGTEAFF. For the CDR3, the DNA is TGCGCCAGCAGCCAAGAACAGGGGGCGTTGGGTACTGAAGCTTTCTTT.

About this clone itself: One end of the junction does not line up with germline, which may come from a read error. The chain employs TRBV7-7 and TRBJ2-7; tentative D call: TRBD1 (5 bases). The CDR3 contains 14 residues. Germline loops: CDR1 SSHAT, CDR2 FNYEAQ (reference sequence). CDR3 in amino acids: CASSLGEDTYEQYF. CDR3 nucleotide sequence: TGTGCTAGCAGCTTAGGGGAAGATACCTACGAGCAGTACTTC. Complete variable domain (other parts from reference TRBV7-7 and TRBJ2-7): GAGVSQSPRYKVTKRGQDVTLRCDPISSHATLYWYQQALGQGPEFLTYFNYEAQPDKSGLPSDRFSAERPEGSISTLTIQRTEQRDSAMYRCASSLGEDTYEQYFGPGTRLTVT.

This chain links TRBV6-5 with TRBJ1-1; D unresolved. The V end was cut by 6 bases, the J end by 1 base, with 9 bases between. The germline gives CDR1 MNHEY, CDR2 SVGAGI. The CDR3 totals 13 residues. The CDR3, as DNA: TGTGCCAGCAGCATAATGAGGAACACTGAAGCTTTCTTT. Encoded protein: CASSIMRNTEAFF.

This chain joins TRBV7-9 and TRBJ1-1; 9 bases are a match to TRBD1. The CDR3 is 14 amino acids. The V gene's germline CDR1 is SEHNR and CDR2 FQNEAQ (reference sequence). V shed 5 bases, J shed 2 bases, and the junction held 3 bases outside the gene matches. CDR3 region: CASSPDRGNTEAFF. CDR3 nucleotide sequence: TGTGCCAGCAGCCCGGACAGGGGTAACACTGAAGCTTTCTTT.

The V and J genes are TRBV11-3 and TRBJ1-1; 9 nucleotides line up with TRBD1. The CDR3 totals 15 residues. Trimming took 5 bases from V and 1 from J; bases not matched to a gene: 5. The germline V gene encodes CDR1 SGHNT and CDR2 YENEEA. CDR3 coding DNA: TGTGCCAGCAGCCGTCCGGGACAGGGGAACACTGAAGCTTTCTTT. It codes for CASSRPGQGNTEAFF.